Below, one T cell receptor beta chain is given with its context. There are 20 residues in the CDR3. The trim removed 1 base at V and 9 bases at J, leaving 23 bases unmatched. Germline assignment: CDR1 LGHNA and CDR2 YNFKEQ. This sample is part of a study of blood T cell repertoires in COVID-19. Study-wide background: Acute and convalescent COVID-19 specimens originated in the United States, Italy and Spain. T cells, B-cell-depleted T cells, or PBMCs supplied cDNA or gDNA.

As handled by the study authors: Amplification of reference gene primers was used by the study to estimate nucleated cell counts. Sequenced by immunoSEQ multiplex PCR; TCRdb stores in-frame clones only, minus some. For V, J and clone size, that table is used; D and trimming come from the DNA. The sample includes 110,000 to 150,000 clones, around 89% seen only once; the top ten take just under 3%. The V call is TRBV4-2, the J call TRBJ1-5; TRBD1 agrees at 8 bases. This clonotype was sampled from a man aged 55-75 years with active or convalescent COVID-19. The sample consisted of peripheral blood. The CDR3 here is CASSQGLVGQGRFIEGPQHF. The CDR3 region has the DNA TGTGCCAGCAGCCAAGGCTTAGTAGGACAGGGACGTTTTATAGAGGGGCCCCAGCATTTT.